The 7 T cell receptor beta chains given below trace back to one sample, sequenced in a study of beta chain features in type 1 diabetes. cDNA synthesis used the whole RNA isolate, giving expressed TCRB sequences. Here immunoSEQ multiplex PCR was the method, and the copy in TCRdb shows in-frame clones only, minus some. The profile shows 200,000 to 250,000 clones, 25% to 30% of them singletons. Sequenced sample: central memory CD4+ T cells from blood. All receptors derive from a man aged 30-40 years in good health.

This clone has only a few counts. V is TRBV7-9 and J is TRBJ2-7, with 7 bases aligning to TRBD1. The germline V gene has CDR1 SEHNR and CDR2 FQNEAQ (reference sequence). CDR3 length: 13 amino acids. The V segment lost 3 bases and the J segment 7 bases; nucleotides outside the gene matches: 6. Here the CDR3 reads CASSFDNRGEQYF. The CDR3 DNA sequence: TGTGCCAGCAGCTTTGACAACAGGGGTGAGCAGTACTTC.

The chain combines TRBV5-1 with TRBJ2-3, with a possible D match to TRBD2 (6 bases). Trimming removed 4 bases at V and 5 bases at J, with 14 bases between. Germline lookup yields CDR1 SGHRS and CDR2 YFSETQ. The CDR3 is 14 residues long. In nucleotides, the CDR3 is TGCGCCAGCAGCGTGGGGGGTGCCCAAGATACGCAGTATTTT. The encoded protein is CASSVGGAQDTQYF.

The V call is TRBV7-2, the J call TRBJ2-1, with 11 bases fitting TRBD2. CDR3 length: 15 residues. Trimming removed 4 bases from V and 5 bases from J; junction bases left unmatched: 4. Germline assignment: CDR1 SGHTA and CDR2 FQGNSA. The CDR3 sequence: CASSSRTSGHNEQFF. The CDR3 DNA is TGTGCCAGCAGCTCTCGGACTAGCGGGCACAATGAGCAGTTCTTC. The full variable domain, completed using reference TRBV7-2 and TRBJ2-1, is GAGVSQSPSNKVTEKGKDVELRCDPISGHTALYWYRQSLGQGLEFLIYFQGNSAPDKSGLPSDRFSAERTGGSVSTLTIQRTQQEDSAVYLCASSSRTSGHNEQFFGPGTRLTVL.

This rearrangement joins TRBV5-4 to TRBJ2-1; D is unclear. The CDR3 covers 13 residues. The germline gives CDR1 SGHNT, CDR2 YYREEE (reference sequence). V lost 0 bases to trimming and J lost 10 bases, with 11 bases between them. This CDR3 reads CASSLVGSKEQFF. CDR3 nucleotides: TGTGCCAGCAGCTTGGTAGGCAGTAAAGAGCAGTTCTTC.

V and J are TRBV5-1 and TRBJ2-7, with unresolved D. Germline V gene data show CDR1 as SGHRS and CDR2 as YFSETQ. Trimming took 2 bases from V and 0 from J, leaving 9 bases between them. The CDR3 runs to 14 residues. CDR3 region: CASSFSVSSYEQYF. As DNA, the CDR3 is TGCGCCAGCAGCTTTTCGGTCAGCTCCTACGAGCAGTACTTC.

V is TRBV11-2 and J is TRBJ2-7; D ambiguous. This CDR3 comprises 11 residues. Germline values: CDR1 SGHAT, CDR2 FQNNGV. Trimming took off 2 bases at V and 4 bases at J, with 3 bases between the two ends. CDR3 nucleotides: TGTGCCAGCAGCTTACAATACGAGCAGTACTTC. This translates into CASSLQYEQYF.

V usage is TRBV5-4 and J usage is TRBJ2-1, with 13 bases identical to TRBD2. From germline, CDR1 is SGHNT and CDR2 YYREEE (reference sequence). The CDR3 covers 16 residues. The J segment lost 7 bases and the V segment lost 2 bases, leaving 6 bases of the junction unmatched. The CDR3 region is CASSFWTSGSRNEQFF. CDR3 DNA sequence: TGTGCCAGCAGCTTTTGGACTAGCGGGAGCCGGAATGAGCAGTTCTTC.